These T cell receptor beta chains were read from a single sample in a study of T-cell memory formation after mild COVID-19. TCRdb itself ran the 5' RACE reads through MiXCR, one entry per CDR3 protein. The profile shows about 180,000 distinct CDR3 sequences, under 20% of them singletons. Material for sequencing was PBMCs or a T cell subset sorted from them (not recorded which). These receptors originate from a man between 18 and 29 years old who had mild COVID-19 (a few samples of this study predate the infection). Cell type and time point are not known. CDR3s include the opening cysteine and the closing phenylalanine or tryptophan. D genes are given only for firm matches. Clone size is shown for a subset of rows, as once, few, many or a class of expanded clone.

j_call: TRBJ2-1; cdr3_length: 15; d_call: .; v_call: TRBV6-4; clone_size: many; cdr3_nt: TGTGCCAGCAGTGACTCAGGGCGCTCCTACAATGAGCAGTTCTTC; cdr3_aa: CASSDSGRSYNEQFF
j_call: TRBJ2-5; cdr3_length: 13; d_call: .; v_call: TRBV20-1; clone_size: .; cdr3_nt: TGCAGTGCTCCTTGGGGGTCCCAAGAGACCCAGTACTTC; cdr3_aa: CSAPWGSQETQYF
j_call: TRBJ2-3; cdr3_length: 13; d_call: .; v_call: TRBV7-9; clone_size: .; cdr3_nt: TGTGCCAGCAGCTTCAGGGAGTCGGGGACGCAGTATTTT; cdr3_aa: CASSFRESGTQYF
j_call: TRBJ1-1; cdr3_length: 17; d_call: .; v_call: TRBV5-4; clone_size: .; cdr3_nt: TGTGCCAGCAGCTTGGCGGGACACCGATCTTTGAACACTGAAGCTTTCTTT; cdr3_aa: CASSLAGHRSLNTEAFF
j_call: TRBJ1-2; cdr3_length: 16; d_call: TRBD1; v_call: TRBV7-2; clone_size: .; cdr3_nt: TGTGCCAGCAGCCCGAGGGGACAGGGGAATTCAAATGGCTACACCTTC; cdr3_aa: CASSPRGQGNSNGYTF
j_call: TRBJ2-3; cdr3_length: 14; d_call: .; v_call: TRBV24-1; clone_size: few; cdr3_nt: TGTGCCACCAGCAGCCGGGACAGCACAGATACGCAGTATTTT; cdr3_aa: CATSSRDSTDTQYF
j_call: TRBJ2-7; cdr3_length: 18; d_call: TRBD2; v_call: TRBV5-4; clone_size: few; cdr3_nt: TGTGCCAGCAGCCCAGGCTCACTAGCGGGGGGGACCCCCGACGAGCAGTACTTC; cdr3_aa: CASSPGSLAGGTPDEQYF
j_call: TRBJ2-3; cdr3_length: 17; d_call: TRBD2; v_call: TRBV7-6; clone_size: few; cdr3_nt: TGTGCCAGCAGGCTAACCGGGACTAGCGGTCGCACAGATACGCAGTATTTT; cdr3_aa: CASRLTGTSGRTDTQYF
j_call: TRBJ2-3; cdr3_length: 13; d_call: .; v_call: TRBV6-1; clone_size: .; cdr3_nt: TGTGCCAGCAGTGAAGCGGGGCCAGATACGCAGTATTTT; cdr3_aa: CASSEAGPDTQYF
j_call: TRBJ2-1; cdr3_length: 17; d_call: TRBD2; v_call: TRBV7-2; clone_size: .; cdr3_nt: TGTGCCAGCAGCCTACGGGCGGGGGACTACTACTACAATGAGCAGTTCTTC; cdr3_aa: CASSLRAGDYYYNEQFF
j_call: TRBJ2-2; cdr3_length: 15; d_call: .; v_call: TRBV7-9; clone_size: few; cdr3_nt: TGTGCCAGCAGCGCATTCTTGGGGAACACCGGGGAGCTGTTTTTT; cdr3_aa: CASSAFLGNTGELFF
j_call: TRBJ1-2; cdr3_length: 13; d_call: TRBD1; v_call: TRBV7-2; clone_size: few; cdr3_nt: TGTGCCAGCAGGCTTAAGACAGGGGGTGGCTACACCTTC; cdr3_aa: CASRLKTGGGYTF
j_call: TRBJ1-4; cdr3_length: 16; d_call: .; v_call: TRBV4-3; clone_size: .; cdr3_nt: TGCGCCAGCAGCCAAGAACAGGGCGAGGCTAATGAAAAACTGTTTTTT; cdr3_aa: CASSQEQGEANEKLFF
j_call: TRBJ2-2; cdr3_length: 12; d_call: .; v_call: TRBV29-1; clone_size: .; cdr3_nt: TGCAGCGCTTACACGGGCACCGGGGAGCTGTTTTTT; cdr3_aa: CSAYTGTGELFF
j_call: TRBJ1-2; cdr3_length: 16; d_call: TRBD1; v_call: TRBV6-6; clone_size: few; cdr3_nt: TGTGCCAGCAGCCTCCACGGTATAGGGGGCGAGTATGGCTACACCTTC; cdr3_aa: CASSLHGIGGEYGYTF
j_call: TRBJ2-5; cdr3_length: 15; d_call: .; v_call: TRBV19; clone_size: few; cdr3_nt: TGTGCCAGTAGTTCGGTAAAAACCGGCCAAGAGACCCAGTACTTC; cdr3_aa: CASSSVKTGQETQYF
j_call: TRBJ2-3; cdr3_length: 14; d_call: .; v_call: TRBV19; clone_size: few; cdr3_nt: TGTGCCAGTAGTATCGGCAGGGTAACAGATACGCAGTATTTT; cdr3_aa: CASSIGRVTDTQYF
j_call: TRBJ1-2; cdr3_length: 14; d_call: .; v_call: TRBV7-2; clone_size: few; cdr3_nt: TGTGCCAGCAGCCCCTACGGGAGCCCGGGTGGCTACACCTTC; cdr3_aa: CASSPYGSPGGYTF
j_call: TRBJ1-5; cdr3_length: 12; d_call: .; v_call: TRBV2; clone_size: .; cdr3_nt: TGTGCCAGCAGTGAACACAATCAGCCCCAGCATTTT; cdr3_aa: CASSEHNQPQHF
j_call: TRBJ2-1; cdr3_length: 15; d_call: TRBD2; v_call: TRBV20-1; clone_size: few; cdr3_nt: TGCAGTGCCTCCAGCGGGGGTCCCTCCTACAATGAGCAGTTCTTC; cdr3_aa: CSASSGGPSYNEQFF
j_call: TRBJ2-3; cdr3_length: 11; d_call: .; v_call: TRBV6-2/TRBV6-3; clone_size: .; cdr3_nt: TGTGCCACCCAGAACGCCAATACGCAGTATTTT; cdr3_aa: CATQNANTQYF
j_call: TRBJ1-1; cdr3_length: 13; d_call: .; v_call: TRBV5-1; clone_size: .; cdr3_nt: TGCGCCAGCAGCACAAGACTGAACACTGAAGCTTTCTTT; cdr3_aa: CASSTRLNTEAFF
j_call: TRBJ2-5; cdr3_length: 14; d_call: .; v_call: TRBV5-1; clone_size: .; cdr3_nt: TGCGCCAGCAGCTTGGTGTTTTACCAAGAGACCCAGTACTTC; cdr3_aa: CASSLVFYQETQYF
j_call: TRBJ2-1; cdr3_length: 15; d_call: TRBD1; v_call: TRBV10-3; clone_size: few; cdr3_nt: TGTGCCATCAGTGAGATGGGACAGACGCCCGATGAGCAGTTCTTC; cdr3_aa: CAISEMGQTPDEQFF
j_call: TRBJ2-3; cdr3_length: 15; d_call: TRBD2; v_call: TRBV7-2; clone_size: few; cdr3_nt: TGTGCCAGCAGATCACCGGGGGGTAGCACAGATACGCAGTATTTT; cdr3_aa: CASRSPGGSTDTQYF
j_call: TRBJ1-5; cdr3_length: 14; d_call: TRBD1; v_call: TRBV5-1; clone_size: few; cdr3_nt: TGCGCCAGCAACGGGGGACAGGGGAATCAGCCCCAGCATTTT; cdr3_aa: CASNGGQGNQPQHF
j_call: TRBJ1-1; cdr3_length: 14; d_call: .; v_call: TRBV20-1; clone_size: many; cdr3_nt: TGCAGTGCTAGAGTCGGGGGCGCCAACACTGAAGCTTTCTTT; cdr3_aa: CSARVGGANTEAFF
j_call: TRBJ2-1; cdr3_length: 13; d_call: .; v_call: TRBV24-1; clone_size: few; cdr3_nt: TGTGCCACCAGTGATTTTTGGGACAATGAGCAGTTCTTC; cdr3_aa: CATSDFWDNEQFF
j_call: TRBJ1-3; cdr3_length: 16; d_call: .; v_call: TRBV4-3; clone_size: .; cdr3_nt: TGCGCCAGCAGCCAAGATGTAAGAGACACTGGAAACACCATATATTTT; cdr3_aa: CASSQDVRDTGNTIYF
j_call: TRBJ2-7; cdr3_length: 13; d_call: TRBD1; v_call: TRBV18; clone_size: .; cdr3_nt: TGTGCCAGCTCACCAGGGGACAGCCTCGGGCAGTACTTC; cdr3_aa: CASSPGDSLGQYF
j_call: TRBJ2-1; cdr3_length: 18; d_call: TRBD2; v_call: TRBV12-3/TRBV12-4; clone_size: few; cdr3_nt: TGTGCCAGCAGGCCCCCCTTCCATTGGCGGGGGAACTACAATGAGCAGTTCTTC; cdr3_aa: CASRPPFHWRGNYNEQFF
j_call: TRBJ2-4; cdr3_length: 13; d_call: .; v_call: TRBV5-6; clone_size: few; cdr3_nt: TGTGCCAGCAGTTACAGAGGGGAAAACATTCAGTACTTC; cdr3_aa: CASSYRGENIQYF
j_call: TRBJ2-3; cdr3_length: 15; d_call: TRBD2; v_call: TRBV7-2; clone_size: few; cdr3_nt: TGTGCCAGCAGTCGTCGGACTAGCGGGGGGGATACGCAGTATTTT; cdr3_aa: CASSRRTSGGDTQYF
j_call: TRBJ2-1; cdr3_length: 15; d_call: TRBD2; v_call: TRBV12-3/TRBV12-4; clone_size: .; cdr3_nt: TGTGCCAGCAGTCTAGCGGGGCTTTCCTACAATGAGCAGTTCTTC; cdr3_aa: CASSLAGLSYNEQFF
j_call: TRBJ2-1; cdr3_length: 14; d_call: TRBD2; v_call: TRBV29-1; clone_size: few; cdr3_nt: TGCAGCGCCGGAAGGCGGGGGGCTTACAATGAGCAGTTCTTC; cdr3_aa: CSAGRRGAYNEQFF
j_call: TRBJ1-2; cdr3_length: 13; d_call: .; v_call: TRBV18; clone_size: many; cdr3_nt: TGTGCCAGCTCACCGACTCTACACTATGGCTACACCTTC; cdr3_aa: CASSPTLHYGYTF
j_call: TRBJ1-2; cdr3_length: 12; d_call: .; v_call: TRBV9; clone_size: few; cdr3_nt: TGTGCCAGCAGCGTGGACCGCTATGGCTACACCTTC; cdr3_aa: CASSVDRYGYTF
j_call: TRBJ2-4; cdr3_length: 15; d_call: .; v_call: TRBV12-3/TRBV12-4; clone_size: few; cdr3_nt: TGTGCCAGCTCCGAGGGGATACTAGCCAAAAACATTCAGTACTTC; cdr3_aa: CASSEGILAKNIQYF
j_call: TRBJ2-2; cdr3_length: 14; d_call: .; v_call: TRBV4-3; clone_size: few; cdr3_nt: TGCGCCAGCAGCCAAGATCTAACCGCCGGGGAGCTGTTTTTT; cdr3_aa: CASSQDLTAGELFF
j_call: TRBJ1-6; cdr3_length: 14; d_call: TRBD1; v_call: TRBV7-2; clone_size: .; cdr3_nt: TGTGCCAGCAGCTACGACAGGGGAGGTTCACCCCTCCACTTT; cdr3_aa: CASSYDRGGSPLHF
j_call: TRBJ2-5; cdr3_length: 16; d_call: TRBD2; v_call: TRBV7-2; clone_size: .; cdr3_nt: TGTGCCAGCAGCTTAGAGCGACTAGCGGGGAAAGAGACCCAGTACTTC; cdr3_aa: CASSLERLAGKETQYF
j_call: TRBJ1-1; cdr3_length: 11; d_call: .; v_call: TRBV29-1; clone_size: many; cdr3_nt: TGCAGCGTCGACGGGAACACTGAAGCTTTCTTT; cdr3_aa: CSVDGNTEAFF
j_call: TRBJ1-1; cdr3_length: 15; d_call: .; v_call: TRBV5-5; clone_size: few; cdr3_nt: TGTGCCAGCAGCTGGGGATGGGGAATGAACACTGAAGCTTTCTTT; cdr3_aa: CASSWGWGMNTEAFF
j_call: TRBJ2-4; cdr3_length: 17; d_call: .; v_call: TRBV5-1; clone_size: .; cdr3_nt: TGCGCCAGCAGCCCGGCGGCCCATGCTACTATCAAAAACATTCAGTACTTC; cdr3_aa: CASSPAAHATIKNIQYF
j_call: TRBJ1-5; cdr3_length: 14; d_call: .; v_call: TRBV5-1; clone_size: few; cdr3_nt: TGCGCCAGCAGCTCAGGGGATGGCAATCAGCCCCAGCATTTT; cdr3_aa: CASSSGDGNQPQHF
j_call: TRBJ2-5; cdr3_length: 13; d_call: .; v_call: TRBV4-3; clone_size: .; cdr3_nt: TGCGCCAGCAGCCAAGATGGGGAGGAGACCCAGTACTTC; cdr3_aa: CASSQDGEETQYF
j_call: TRBJ2-4; cdr3_length: 12; d_call: .; v_call: TRBV20-1; clone_size: .; cdr3_nt: TGCAGTACAGGGGAGGTCAAAAACATTCAGTACTTC; cdr3_aa: CSTGEVKNIQYF
j_call: TRBJ2-5; cdr3_length: 14; d_call: .; v_call: TRBV4-2; clone_size: .; cdr3_nt: TGTGCCAGCAGCCAAGACTTGCGGTCCGAGACCCAGTACTTC; cdr3_aa: CASSQDLRSETQYF
j_call: TRBJ1-6; cdr3_length: 15; d_call: .; v_call: TRBV11-2; clone_size: .; cdr3_nt: TGTGCCAGCAGCACCAGGGTGACGGGGAATTCACCCCTCCACTTT; cdr3_aa: CASSTRVTGNSPLHF
j_call: TRBJ2-2; cdr3_length: 15; d_call: TRBD1; v_call: TRBV12-5; clone_size: .; cdr3_nt: TGTGCTAGTGGACGTAATCAGGGGGCCGGCGGGGAGCTGTTTTTT; cdr3_aa: CASGRNQGAGGELFF
j_call: TRBJ1-1; cdr3_length: 12; d_call: .; v_call: TRBV15; clone_size: .; cdr3_nt: TGTGCCACCAGCAGAGATCAGCGTGAAGCTTTCTTT; cdr3_aa: CATSRDQREAFF
j_call: TRBJ1-2; cdr3_length: 11; d_call: .; v_call: TRBV6-2/TRBV6-3; clone_size: .; cdr3_nt: TGTGCCAGCAGCCAGACCTATGGCTACACCTTC; cdr3_aa: CASSQTYGYTF
j_call: TRBJ1-1; cdr3_length: 12; d_call: .; v_call: TRBV6-1; clone_size: .; cdr3_nt: TGTGCCAGCCTGAGGGGCAACACTGAAGCTTTCTTT; cdr3_aa: CASLRGNTEAFF